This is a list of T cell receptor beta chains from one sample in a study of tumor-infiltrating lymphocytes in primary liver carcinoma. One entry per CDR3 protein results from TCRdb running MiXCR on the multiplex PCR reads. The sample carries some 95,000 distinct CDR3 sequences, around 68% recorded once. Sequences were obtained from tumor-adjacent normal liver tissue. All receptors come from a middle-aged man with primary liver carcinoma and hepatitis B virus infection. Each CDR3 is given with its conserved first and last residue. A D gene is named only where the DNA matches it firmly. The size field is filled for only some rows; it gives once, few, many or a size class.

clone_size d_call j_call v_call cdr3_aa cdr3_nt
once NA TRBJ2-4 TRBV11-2 CASSLGGGNGFQYF TGTGCCAGCAGCTTGGGAGGGGGGAACGGCTTCCAGTACTTC
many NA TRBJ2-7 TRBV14 CASSQTRAEQYF TGTGCCAGCAGCCAAACACGAGCCGAGCAGTACTTC
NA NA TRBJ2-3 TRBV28 CASKLGGQMADTQYF TGTGCCAGCAAGCTGGGAGGTCAGATGGCAGATACGCAGTATTTT
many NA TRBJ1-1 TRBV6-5 CASSSGIWAEAFF TGTGCCAGCAGCTCCGGGATCTGGGCTGAAGCTTTCTTT
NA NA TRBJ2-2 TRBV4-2 CACSQGQGEELFF TGTGCCTGCAGCCAAGGACAAGGCGAGGAGCTGTTTTTT
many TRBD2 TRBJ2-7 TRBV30 CAWSTDGTSGTYEQYF TGTGCCTGGAGTACCGACGGGACTAGCGGTACCTACGAGCAGTACTTC
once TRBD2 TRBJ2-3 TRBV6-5 CASSYLTTGLAGSGPSIDTQYF TGTGCCAGCAGTTACTTGACCACGGGACTAGCGGGATCGGGACCTAGCATAGATACGCAGTATTTT
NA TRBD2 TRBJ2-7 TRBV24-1 CATKALSGSYKQYF TGTGCCACCAAGGCCTTGAGCGGGAGTTACAAGCAGTACTTC
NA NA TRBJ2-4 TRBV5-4 CTSSLSPAENIQYF TGTACCAGCAGCCTATCTCCAGCCGAAAACATTCAGTACTTC
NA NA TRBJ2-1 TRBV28 CASALPGNGHEQFF TGTGCCAGCGCTCTACCGGGCAATGGGCATGAGCAGTTCTTC
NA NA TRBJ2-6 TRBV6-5 CASSYSEGLGTNVLTF TGTGCCAGCAGTTACTCCGAGGGTCTTGGGACCAACGTCCTAACTTTT
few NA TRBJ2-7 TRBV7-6 CASSSQEGYEQYF TGTGCCAGCAGCTCGCAAGAGGGCTACGAGCAGTACTTC
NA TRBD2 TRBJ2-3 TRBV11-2 CASSLPTSSSIDTQYF TGTGCCAGCAGCCTCCCGACTAGCAGCAGCATAGATACGCAGTATTTT
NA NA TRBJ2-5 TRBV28 CASRDPETQYF TGTGCCAGCCGAGACCCCGAGACCCAGTACTTC
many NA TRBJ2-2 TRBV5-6 CASSFVAGELFF TGTGCCAGCAGCTTTGTGGCCGGGGAGCTGTTTTTT
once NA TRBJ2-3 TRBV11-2 CASSYASTDMEYF TGTGCCAGCAGCTATGCCTCCACAGATATGGAGTATTTT
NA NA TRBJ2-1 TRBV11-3 CASSLGGARGYNEQFF TGTGCCAGCAGTTTAGGGGGTGCTAGAGGGTACAATGAGCAGTTCTTC
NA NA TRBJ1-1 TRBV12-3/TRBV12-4 CDSSYRPRGYTEAFF TGTGATAGCAGTTATCGCCCGAGAGGATACACTGAAGCTTTCTTT
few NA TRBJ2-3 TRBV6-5 CAIGKTRADTQYF TGTGCCATCGGTAAGACTAGGGCAGATACGCAGTATTTT
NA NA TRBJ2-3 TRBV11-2 CASSLAQLSTGTQYF TGCGCCAGCAGCTTAGCACAGCTAAGCACGGGTACGCAGTATTTT
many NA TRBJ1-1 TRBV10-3 CAISDQHTEAFF TGTGCCATCAGTGATCAGCACACTGAAGCTTTCTTT
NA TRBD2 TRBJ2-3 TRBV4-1 CVSNPSIGGSIRDTQYF TGCGTCAGCAACCCGTCAATCGGCGGGAGTATCCGAGATACGCAGTATTTT
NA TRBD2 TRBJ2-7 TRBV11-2 CASSATGTKVYEQYF TGTGCCAGCAGCGCCACCGGGACTAAGGTCTACGAGCAGTACTTC
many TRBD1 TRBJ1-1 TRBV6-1 CASSSLTGGGTEAFF TGTGCCAGCAGCTCACTTACAGGGGGCGGCACTGAAGCTTTCTTT
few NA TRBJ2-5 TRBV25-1 CASSDFTGGSQETQYF TGTGCCAGCAGTGACTTTACCGGAGGGAGCCAAGAGACCCAGTACTTC
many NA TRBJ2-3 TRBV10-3 CAISESYGTDTQYF TGTGCCATCAGTGAGTCGTACGGCACAGATACGCAGTATTTT
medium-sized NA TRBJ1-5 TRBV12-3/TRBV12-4 CASSFSRGAVGNQPQHF TGTGCCAGCAGTTTCTCGAGGGGGGCTGTTGGCAATCAGCCCCAGCATTTT
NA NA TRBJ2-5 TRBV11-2 CAGRSWDSAHHETQYF TGTGCCGGCAGATCCTGGGACTCGGCCCACCATGAGACACAGTACTTC
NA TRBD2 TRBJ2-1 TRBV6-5 CSSGEYRSSYNEQFF TGCTCCAGCGGGGAATACAGGAGCTCCTACAATGAGCAGTTCTTC
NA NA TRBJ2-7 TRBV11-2 CASSLGAGENPWEHYF TGTGCCAGCAGCTTAGGGGCCGGGGAGAACCCTTGGGAACACTACTTC
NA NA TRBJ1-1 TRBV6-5 CASSYSNGAEAFF TGTGCCAGCAGTTACTCGAACGGGGCTGAAGCCTTCTTT
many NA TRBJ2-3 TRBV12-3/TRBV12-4 CASSPLGGVDTQYF TGTGCCAGCAGCCCACTGGGGGGCGTGGATACGCAGTATTTT
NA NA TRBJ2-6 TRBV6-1 CATSASFVPDDLSGANALTF TGTGCCACCAGTGCCTCGTTCGTTCCGGACGACCTCTCTGGGGCCAACGCCCTGACTTTC
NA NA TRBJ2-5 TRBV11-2 CASSLGDTREVQYF TGTGCCAGCAGCTTAGGGGACACGCGAGAGGTCCAGTACTTC
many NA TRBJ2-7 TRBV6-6 CASSSEWEQYF TGTGCCAGCAGTTCTGAGTGGGAGCAGTACTTC
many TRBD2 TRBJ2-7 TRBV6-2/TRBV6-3 CASRHTSGIYEQYF TGTGCCAGCAGGCATACTAGCGGGATCTACGAGCAGTACTTC
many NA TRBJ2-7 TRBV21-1 CASSGGSYEQYF TGTGCCAGCAGCGGGGGCTCCTACGAGCAGTACTTC
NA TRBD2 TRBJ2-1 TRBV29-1 CSVERTSGENEQFF TGCAGCGTTGAGAGAACTAGCGGGGAGAATGAGCAGTTCTTC
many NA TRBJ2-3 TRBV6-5 CASRQGQGHTDTQYF TGTGCCAGCAGGCAGGGGCAGGGACACACAGATACGCAGTATTTT
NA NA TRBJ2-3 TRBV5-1 CASSFRGAATDTQYF TGCGCCAGCAGCTTCCGGGGGGCTGCCACAGATACGCAGTATTTT
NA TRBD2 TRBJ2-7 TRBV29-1 CSTGGGSGSYEQYF TGCAGCACTGGGGGAGGTAGCGGGAGTTACGAGCAGTACTTC